This TCR beta chain was sequenced for a study of shared clonotypes between healthy human individuals. Profiled with immunoSEQ multiplex PCR; TCRdb holds only in-frame clones, not every one. The data show about 2.1 million clones, just over 90% seen once. The naive CD8 fraction comprised CD45RO-negative cells positively selected for CCR7 and excluded terminally differentiated effector memory CD45RA+ cells. The CDR3 consists of 17 residues. Germline CDR1 LGHNA, CDR2 YSLEER. The V end lost 1 base, the J end lost 2 bases, and 18 bases lay between the germline ends. The origin of this receptor is a man between 18 and 29 years old in good health. Some clones in this sample may be carry-over from other donors' samples. Specimen: naive CD8+ T cells from PBMCs. The V gene is TRBV4-3, the J gene TRBJ2-7; D might be TRBD2 (6 bases). CDR3 nucleotides: TGCGCCAGCAGCCAAGTGCCCCAAGCGGAGGGGCCCTACGAGCAGTACTTC. Translation gives CASSQVPQAEGPYEQYF.